This T cell receptor (beta chain) was profiled in a study of blood T cell repertoires in COVID-19 (dated by TCRdb to about 2020). With regard to the full study: Collaborator samples came from the United States, Italy and Spain and covered acute and convalescent phases of COVID-19. The material from the prospective study consisted of cDNA or gDNA derived from T cells, B-cell-depleted T cells, or PBMCs. The dataset comprised deeply sampled blood TCRbeta repertoires from subjects exposed to, actively infected with, or recovered from COVID-19. The repertoires were made available in a free public database intended to serve as a resource for research on the immune response to SARS-CoV-2. Samples came from the ongoing ImmuneRACE study (first 160 participants) plus 1,254 subjects from 6 global collaborators. Nearly every sample came with metadata listing a de-identified subject ID, COVID-19 status, age in years and sex. Where available, HLA class I and class II types were obtained from metadata supplied by the sample provider rather than from assay-based typing.

Each collaborating institution followed its own protocols to collect whole blood in K2EDTA tubes. For TCRbeta analysis, collaborators shipped samples as frozen whole blood, isolated PBMCs, or DNA extracted from either of those sample types. The paper's findings and limits, for the study overall: Clinical and demographic metadata were provided uncurated, with the amount varying by source and participant.

TCRbeta CDR3 regions were amplified from genomic DNA by means of the immunoSEQ Assay, a bias-controlled multiplex PCR. Processing in the source paper ran as follows. The number of nucleated cells in each sample was estimated by amplification of reference gene primers within the assay. Sequence reads were collapsed and filtered to measure the absolute abundance of every unique TCRbeta CDR3 rearrangement. For each sample, productive Simpson clonality was calculated by taking the square root of Simpson's diversity index across productive rearrangements. In TCRdb, the immuneACCESS table is reduced to in-frame sequences with V and J assigned. These tables do not hold every clone; where another copy was compared, an unresolved V gene accounts for under half, and the others remain unexplained. V and J calls and clone size are as listed in that table; D and trimming were resolved from the DNA. This sample comprises tens of thousands of clones, 90% to 95% of them detected only once. The ten largest make up 5% to 7% of the sample.

As concerns this clone: Its antigen remains unidentified. Qualities for individual bases were not recorded, and no much larger clone is one base off.

The TCR was taken from a human donor in a cohort sampled during active COVID-19. Sequenced input: peripheral blood.

The CDR3 here reads CASSELGLAGHNNEQFF. The nucleotide sequence reads as follows: TGTGCCAGCAGTGAATTAGGACTAGCGGGGCACAACAATGAGCAGTTCTTC. The rearrangement joined TRBV2 to TRBJ2-1, and 12 bases in between align with TRBD2. In the germline V gene, CDR1 corresponds to SNHLY and CDR2 to FYNNEI. The junction shows trimming of 2 bases on V and 5 bases on J, and the gene matches do not reach 7 bases of it. From the cysteine up to the phenylalanine, the CDR3 has a length of 17 residues. Only the CDR3 region is kept as DNA, spanning 51 bases read in frame from base 1.